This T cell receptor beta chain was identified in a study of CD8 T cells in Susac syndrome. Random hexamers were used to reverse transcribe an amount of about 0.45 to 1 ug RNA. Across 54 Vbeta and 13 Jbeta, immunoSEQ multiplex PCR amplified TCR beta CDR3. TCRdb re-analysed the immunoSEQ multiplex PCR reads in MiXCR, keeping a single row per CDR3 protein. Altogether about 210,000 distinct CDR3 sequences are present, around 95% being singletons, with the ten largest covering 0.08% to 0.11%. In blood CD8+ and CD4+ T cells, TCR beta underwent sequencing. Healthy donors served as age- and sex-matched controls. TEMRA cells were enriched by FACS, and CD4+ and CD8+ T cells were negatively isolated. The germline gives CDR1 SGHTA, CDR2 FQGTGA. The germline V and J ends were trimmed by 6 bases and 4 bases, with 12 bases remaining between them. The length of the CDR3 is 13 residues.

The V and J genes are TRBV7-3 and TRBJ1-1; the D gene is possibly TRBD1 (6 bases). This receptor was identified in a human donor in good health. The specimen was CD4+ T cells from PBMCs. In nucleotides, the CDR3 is TGTGCCAGCAGGCACAGGGAGAGCACTGAAGCTTTCTTT. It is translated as CASRHRESTEAFF. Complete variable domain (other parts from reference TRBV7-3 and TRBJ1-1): GAGVSQTPSNKVTEKGKYVELRCDPISGHTALYWYRQSLGQGPEFLIYFQGTGAADDSGLPNDRFFAVRPEGSVSTLKIQRTERGDSAVYLCASRHRESTEAFFGQGTRLTVV.